This T cell receptor beta chain was retrieved from a study of graft-versus-host responses after intestinal transplantation. The repertoire was sequenced with immunoSEQ multiplex PCR; TCRdb's copy has only in-frame clones and lacks some. The table lists roughly 97,000 clones, 80% to 95% of them singletons. The V and J ends lost 2 bases and 5 bases respectively, with 10 bases between them. In germline, CDR1 is MNHNY, CDR2 SVGAGI (reference sequence). The CDR3 contains 14 residues. The sequence came from a human patient who received an intestinal transplant, so some T cells may come from the graft donor. This chain links TRBV6-6 with TRBJ1-5; no firm D call. Material: PBMCs, obtained approximately 470 days after intestinal transplant. The CDR3 DNA reads TGTGCCAGCAGTTACGTGACGGCCGATCAGCCCCAGCATTTT. This translates into CASSYVTADQPQHF.